The present entry profiles one TCR beta chain with its context. The target antigen is unknown. This entry belongs to a study of blood T cells in healthy people across ages. General observations from the study: With donor CMV status unknown, expanded clonotype changes were possibly confounded.

The authors ran a second PCR of roughly 7 to 11 cycles using a sample-barcoded 5' primer and a J-beta primer mix. TCRdb analysed the 5' RACE reads with MiXCR anew, one entry per CDR3 protein. This repertoire shows over 500,000 distinct CDR3 sequences, around 52% found once; its top ten account for about 14%. The J segment lost 5 bases and the V segment lost 6 bases, leaving 10 bases of the junction unmatched. CDR1 and CDR2 (germline): SNHLY, FYNNEI. The CDR3 covers 17 residues. The sample comprised blood. The sequence was obtained from an elderly woman in good health. V gene TRBV2 combines with J gene TRBJ2-1, with 13 positions matching TRBD2. CDR3 in DNA: TGTGCCAGCAGGATGACTAGCGGGAGGCGGGATGACAATGAGCAGTTCTTC. This gives the protein CASRMTSGRRDDNEQFF.